Listed here is a single T cell receptor beta chain. These data come from a study of OX40 agonist ivuxolimab in advanced cancers. Produced via immunoSEQ multiplex PCR; TCRdb's table is partial and in-frame only. The table shows under 80,000 clones, with roughly four fifths occurring only once. The specimen comprised CD4+ or CD8+ T cells sorted from blood, sampled in a trial of the OX40 agonist ivuxolimab. This TCR derives from an adult with an advanced solid tumor such as melanoma, head and neck, liver or kidney cancer.

CDR3 in amino acids: CASSPEQGPYNEQFF. CDR3 in DNA: TGTGCCAGCTCACCAGAACAGGGCCCTTACAATGAGCAGTTCTTC. This chain connects TRBV18 to TRBJ2-1; TRBD1 might be the D (6 bases). V was clipped by 2 bases and J by 4 bases, with 12 bases between them. The germline V gene encodes CDR1 KGHSH and CDR2 LQKENI. The CDR3 runs 15 residues.